The entry below gives a single TCR beta chain sequence along with its context. This CDR3 has 14 residues. Germline V gene sequence: CDR1 LGHDT, CDR2 YNNKEL (reference sequence). With 2 bases removed from V and 2 bases from J, the gap between germline ends came to 7 bases. This sample stems from a study of blood T cells in healthy people across ages. Sample-barcoded 5' priming and a J-beta primer mix drove a second PCR of 7 to 11 cycles. TCRdb re-called the 5' RACE reads with MiXCR, one entry per CDR3 protein. Of 650,000 or so distinct CDR3 sequences in the sample, over 40% were seen once. This chain connects TRBV3-1 to TRBJ2-1; weak D call: TRBD2 (5 bases). The clonotype comes from a woman aged 80 or over in good health. Sequencing was performed on blood. The CDR3 region has the DNA TGTGCCAGCAGCCAACTAGCCGCCTACAATGAGCAGTTCTTC. It yields the protein CASSQLAAYNEQFF.